This record covers a single T cell receptor beta chain. This sample was included in a study of cytomegalovirus exposure and HLA in healthy donors. The germline V gene has CDR1 MNHEY and CDR2 SMNVEV (reference sequence). The trim removed 6 bases at V and 1 base at J, leaving 8 bases unmatched. This CDR3 contains 15 residues. In the PCR, 60 Vbeta and 13 Jbeta primers were used. Assay used: immunoSEQ multiplex PCR; TCRdb lists only in-frame clones, some missing. The sample gives 90,000 to 120,000 clones, 65% to 80% of which show up once; around 4% is in the top ten. Sequenced material: PBMCs. The chain employs TRBV27 and TRBJ2-7; 8 positions agree with TRBD2. The sequence was obtained from a male donor in good health and CMV-seronegative. The CDR3 reads CASRVAGTRSYEQYF. The CDR3 DNA sequence: TGTGCCAGCAGAGTAGCCGGGACTAGATCCTACGAGCAGTACTTC.